What follows are 2 T cell receptor beta chains derived from one specimen sequenced in a study of blood T cell repertoires in COVID-19. Measured with immunoSEQ multiplex PCR; TCRdb has only the in-frame clones, and not every one. The data contain about 68,000 clones, 70% to 90% of them singletons. The sequencing input was peripheral blood. The receptors were sampled from a woman aged 45-60 years with COVID-19, enrolled during active disease.

The V and J genes are TRBV7-2 and TRBJ2-3; D remains unclear. The CDR3 loop spans 11 amino acids. V lost 3 bases to trimming and J lost 4 bases, with 2 bases between them. The germline V gene has CDR1 SGHTA and CDR2 FQGNSA. CDR3 DNA: TGTGCCAGCAGCTTCTCAGATACGCAGTATTTT. As protein: CASSFSDTQYF.

This clone was recorded once. V and J are TRBV11-1 and TRBJ2-7; 11 nucleotides match TRBD1. The CDR3 has 14 amino acids. Germline loops: CDR1 SGHAT, CDR2 FQDESV (reference sequence). The ends lost 3 bases at V and 3 bases at J; junction bases unmatched: 1. The CDR3 spells CASSLGTGGYEQYF. The CDR3 DNA is TGTGCCAGCAGCTTGGGGACAGGGGGCTACGAGCAGTACTTC. Full variable domain (missing parts from reference TRBV11-1 and TRBJ2-7): EAEVAQSPRYKITEKSQAVAFWCDPISGHATLYWYRQILGQGPELLVQFQDESVVDDSQLPKDRFSAERLKGVDSTLKIQPAELGDSAMYLCASSLGTGGYEQYFGPGTRLTVT.